This is a list of T cell receptor beta chains from one sample in a study of blood T cell repertoires in COVID-19. The data were produced by immunoSEQ multiplex PCR, yet TCRdb's version contains in-frame clones alone and is incomplete. The sample consists of 90,000 to 110,000 clones, roughly 85% of them appearing once. Material: peripheral blood. These receptors all stem from a woman in her sixties with acute or convalescent COVID-19. Each CDR3 is given with its conserved first and last residue. A D gene is named only where the DNA matches it firmly.

CDR3 DNA: TGTGCCAGCAGCACGCAGGGGAGAGGCTACACCTTC
CDR3 protein: CASSTQGRGYTF
V gene: TRBV27
J gene: TRBJ1-2
D gene: -

CDR3 DNA: TGTGCCAGCGGCCCGCAATTTGTAGATACGCAGTATTTT
CDR3 protein: CASGPQFVDTQYF
V gene: TRBV6-5
J gene: TRBJ2-3
D gene: -

CDR3 DNA: TGTGCCAGCAGCCCAGAAACAGGGGAAGGTATCTATGGCTACACCTTC
CDR3 protein: CASSPETGEGIYGYTF
V gene: TRBV5-6
J gene: TRBJ1-2
D gene: TRBD1

CDR3 DNA: TGCGCCAGCAGTCCTCAGGGTTTCGGTGAAGCTTTCTTT
CDR3 protein: CASSPQGFGEAFF
V gene: TRBV5-1
J gene: TRBJ1-1
D gene: -

CDR3 DNA: TGTGCCAGCAGCTCCGGACAGGGTTACGAGCAGTACTTC
CDR3 protein: CASSSGQGYEQYF
V gene: TRBV5-4
J gene: TRBJ2-7
D gene: TRBD1

CDR3 DNA: TGTGCCAGCAGCTCTCCAGCGGGAGTATGGAGTGAGCAGTTCTTC
CDR3 protein: CASSSPAGVWSEQFF
V gene: TRBV13
J gene: TRBJ2-1
D gene: TRBD2

CDR3 DNA: TGTGCCAGCAGTTTAGGGACTAGCGGGAACAATGAGCAGTTCTTC
CDR3 protein: CASSLGTSGNNEQFF
V gene: TRBV27
J gene: TRBJ2-1
D gene: TRBD2

CDR3 DNA: TGTGCCAGCAGCCAACAAATGAGGGAGACCCAGTACTTC
CDR3 protein: CASSQQMRETQYF
V gene: TRBV14
J gene: TRBJ2-5
D gene: -

CDR3 DNA: TGTGCCAGCTCCTGGGGGCAGGGATCGGACGAGCAGTACTTC
CDR3 protein: CASSWGQGSDEQYF
V gene: TRBV18
J gene: TRBJ2-7
D gene: -

CDR3 DNA: TGTGCCAGCAGTGGGCGAAATACGGGGTATTACAATGAGCAGTTCTTC
CDR3 protein: CASSGRNTGYYNEQFF
V gene: TRBV6-1
J gene: TRBJ2-1
D gene: -